The source of this TCR beta chain is a study of radiation and T cells in renal cell carcinoma. Generated by immunoSEQ multiplex PCR, the TCRdb table keeps only in-frame clones and is missing some. The table lists about 130,000 clones, 70% to 90% of them singletons. Concerning this clone: The target antigen is unknown.

Study results and limitations: Without pretreatment biopsies, baseline tumor clonotype presence was undetermined.

Time point here: blood 2 weeks post-SBRT. Treatment denoted: 15 Gy SBRT to primary tumor, nephrectomy 4 weeks later. This renal cell carcinoma was of the clear cell type. The receptor comes from a woman aged 55-70 years with renal cell carcinoma. The specimen comprised blood, sampled from a patient whose treatment included radiotherapy and nephrectomy.

The CDR3 bases are TGCAGCGTTGAAGTTAGGGACAGTCCTTACGAGCAGTACTTC. Amino acid sequence: CSVEVRDSPYEQYF. The rearrangement joins TRBV29-1 to TRBJ2-7; 7 bases line up with TRBD1. This CDR3 is built from 14 residues. Germline V gene data show CDR1 as SQVTM and CDR2 as ANQGSEA. The junction had 7 bases not matched to a gene; V was cut back by 1 base and J by 4 bases.